This T cell receptor beta chain was sequenced for a study of T cells in Graves' hyperthyroidism and ophthalmopathy. Worth noting for this clonotype: A much larger clone differs by one base, so this may be a read error.

TCR beta CDR3 regions were amplified from RNA. A first-round RT-PCR of the TCR CDR3 used the HTBI primer set. From the multiplex PCR reads, TCRdb called clonotypes with MiXCR, one entry per CDR3 protein. The sample yields about 420,000 distinct CDR3 sequences, approximately 15% seen once. The CDR3 is 16 amino acids. Per germline, CDR1 PRHDT and CDR2 FYEKMQ (reference sequence). The V and J genes are TRBV13 and TRBJ2-1; unclear D gene. The J call is in doubt because the DNA end fits TRBJ2-7 better. This TCR came from a woman aged 18-29 years with Graves' hyperthyroidism. Specimen: blood. The DNA of the CDR3 is TGTGCCAGCAGCTCCCGGGCCTCTGTTCCCTACAATGAGCAGTACTTC. It encodes CASSSRASVPYNEQYF.